Listed below are T cell receptor beta chains from one sample, sequenced in a study of blood T cells in healthy people across ages. TCRdb re-called the 5' RACE reads through MiXCR, storing one row per CDR3 protein. The sample carries about 1.8 million distinct CDR3 sequences, about 50% recorded once. Sequencing input: blood. These receptors came from a woman in her 40s in good health. Both conserved end residues are part of each CDR3. Fields, in order: J gene, clone size, V gene, D gene, CDR3 protein, CDR3 DNA. The D gene is left open where the match is weak. Only some rows state a clone size, as once, few, many or a class for expanded clones.

J: TRBJ2-1
size: .
V: TRBV6-5
D: .
CDR3: CASSHRASSYNEQFF
DNA: TGTGCCAGCAGTCACAGGGCTAGCTCCTACAATGAGCAGTTCTTC

J: TRBJ2-5
size: .
V: TRBV6-2/TRBV6-3
D: .
CDR3: CASSSVWRETQYF
DNA: TGTGCCAGCAGTTCGGTATGGCGGGAGACCCAGTACTTC

J: TRBJ2-7
size: .
V: TRBV4-2
D: .
CDR3: CASSQDTGPSEQYF
DNA: TGTGCCAGCAGCCAGGATACAGGGCCCTCCGAGCAGTACTTC

J: TRBJ2-7
size: few
V: TRBV7-7
D: .
CDR3: CASSPVTGNSYEQYF
DNA: TGTGCTAGCAGCCCCGTGACGGGAAACTCCTACGAGCAGTACTTC

J: TRBJ2-1
size: few
V: TRBV29-1
D: TRBD2
CDR3: CSVGLAGVGEQFF
DNA: TGCAGCGTCGGACTAGCGGGGGTTGGTGAGCAGTTCTTC

J: TRBJ2-5
size: .
V: TRBV20-1
D: TRBD2
CDR3: CSAPGASGETQYF
DNA: TGCAGTGCCCCTGGCGCTAGCGGAGAGACCCAGTACTTC

J: TRBJ2-7
size: few
V: TRBV29-1
D: .
CDR3: CSALKDTYEQYF
DNA: TGCAGCGCCCTGAAGGACACCTACGAGCAGTACTTC

J: TRBJ2-5
size: .
V: TRBV18
D: TRBD1
CDR3: CASHPRTGGGETQYF
DNA: TGTGCCAGCCACCCACGGACAGGGGGCGGTGAGACCCAGTACTTC

J: TRBJ1-2
size: few
V: TRBV9
D: .
CDR3: CASSVGTGHGYTF
DNA: TGTGCCAGCAGCGTAGGGACGGGACATGGCTACACCTTC

J: TRBJ2-5
size: many
V: TRBV7-2
D: .
CDR3: CASSPEGETQYF
DNA: TGTGCCAGCAGTCCCGAAGGAGAGACCCAGTACTTC

J: TRBJ2-1
size: .
V: TRBV20-1
D: .
CDR3: CSASYRNNEQFF
DNA: TGCAGTGCTAGTTACAGGAACAATGAGCAGTTCTTC

J: TRBJ2-4
size: .
V: TRBV6-5
D: .
CDR3: CASSTREAKNIQYF
DNA: TGTGCCAGCAGTACCCGTGAGGCCAAAAACATTCAGTACTTC

J: TRBJ2-3
size: .
V: TRBV20-1
D: TRBD1
CDR3: CSARGTGGGRTDTQYF
DNA: TGCAGTGCTAGAGGGACAGGGGGGGGGCGTACAGATACGCAGTATTTT

J: TRBJ2-5
size: .
V: TRBV7-2
D: .
CDR3: CASSCPQGREETQYF
DNA: TGTGCCAGCAGCTGCCCCCAGGGGAGGGAAGAGACCCAGTACTTC

J: TRBJ2-3
size: .
V: TRBV5-1
D: TRBD1
CDR3: CASSIPGQGVGDTQYF
DNA: TGCGCCAGCAGCATACCGGGACAGGGGGTCGGAGATACGCAGTATTTT

J: TRBJ2-1
size: few
V: TRBV20-1
D: TRBD2
CDR3: CSARDPAASGGAYSRNEQFF
DNA: TGCAGTGCTAGAGATCCAGCGGCGTCCGGGGGGGCGTACAGTAGAAATGAGCAGTTCTTC

J: TRBJ2-1
size: .
V: TRBV7-2
D: .
CDR3: CASSLADKPYNEQFF
DNA: TGTGCCAGCAGCTTAGCGGACAAACCTTACAATGAGCAGTTCTTC

J: TRBJ2-1
size: few
V: TRBV7-9
D: .
CDR3: CASSQNSGPRRNEQFF
DNA: TGTGCCAGCAGCCAAAACTCGGGCCCCAGGCGCAATGAGCAGTTCTTC

J: TRBJ2-3
size: .
V: TRBV27
D: .
CDR3: CASRVGWGGHTDTQYF
DNA: TGTGCCAGCCGAGTTGGCTGGGGGGGGCACACAGATACGCAGTATTTT

J: TRBJ2-1
size: few
V: TRBV4-3
D: .
CDR3: CASSQDVAARAFF
DNA: TGCGCCAGCAGCCAAGATGTTGCGGCCAGAGCGTTCTTC

J: TRBJ1-5
size: .
V: TRBV11-2
D: .
CDR3: CASSLDRGKQPQHF
DNA: TGTGCCAGCAGCTTAGATAGGGGTAAGCAGCCCCAGCATTTT

J: TRBJ2-3
size: .
V: TRBV4-3
D: TRBD1
CDR3: CASSHTGTGEDTQYF
DNA: TGCGCCAGCAGCCATACCGGGACAGGAGAAGATACGCAGTATTTT

J: TRBJ2-1
size: .
V: TRBV6-2/TRBV6-3
D: .
CDR3: CASSYPRRGSGEQFF
DNA: TGTGCCAGCAGTTACCCCCGAAGAGGGAGTGGTGAGCAGTTCTTC

J: TRBJ2-7
size: .
V: TRBV5-6
D: TRBD1
CDR3: CASSLSIVTGIAYGQYF
DNA: TGTGCCAGCAGCTTGAGTATCGTGACAGGGATCGCCTACGGGCAGTACTTC

J: TRBJ2-7
size: few
V: TRBV6-2/TRBV6-3
D: .
CDR3: CASSYRLSDYEQYF
DNA: TGTGCCAGCAGTTACCGGTTGTCAGACTACGAGCAGTACTTC

J: TRBJ2-1
size: .
V: TRBV15
D: .
CDR3: CATRGVAYNEQFF
DNA: TGTGCCACCAGAGGGGTCGCCTACAATGAGCAGTTCTTC

J: TRBJ2-5
size: few
V: TRBV5-5
D: .
CDR3: CASSLLYSRRGQETQYF
DNA: TGTGCCAGCAGCTTGTTGTATAGTCGTAGGGGCCAAGAGACCCAGTACTTC

J: TRBJ2-1
size: .
V: TRBV29-1
D: TRBD2
CDR3: CSANVRRGGPPYNEQFF
DNA: TGCAGCGCCAACGTACGACGGGGGGGCCCGCCCTACAATGAGCAGTTCTTC

J: TRBJ2-5
size: .
V: TRBV5-1
D: TRBD1
CDR3: CASTDYGTGRETQYF
DNA: TGCGCCAGCACCGACTACGGGACAGGGAGGGAGACCCAGTACTTC

J: TRBJ1-4
size: few
V: TRBV5-6
D: .
CDR3: CASSWGTGSTNEKLFF
DNA: TGTGCCAGCAGCTGGGGCACAGGGTCAACTAATGAAAAACTGTTTTTT

J: TRBJ1-4
size: few
V: TRBV7-9
D: .
CDR3: CASSLALGATNEKLFF
DNA: TGTGCCAGCAGCTTAGCGTTGGGGGCAACTAATGAAAAACTGTTTTTT

J: TRBJ1-6
size: .
V: TRBV6-6
D: TRBD1
CDR3: CASSTGGNSPPHF
DNA: TGTGCCAGCAGTACAGGGGGCAATTCACCCCCCCACTTT

J: TRBJ2-6
size: .
V: TRBV12-3/TRBV12-4
D: .
CDR3: CASRSTGANVLTF
DNA: TGTGCCAGCCGGTCAACCGGGGCCAACGTCCTGACTTTC